This entry lists 13 T cell receptor beta chains sequenced from one sample in a study of T cells expressing NK-cell markers. TCRdb reworked the 5' RACE reads into one entry per CDR3 protein, no DNA. Recorded here are about 150,000 distinct CDR3 sequences; the top ten clones represent around 21%. The sample comprised blood T cells: a sorted CD56 or NKG2C T cell subset, CD4+ or CD8+ T cells, or bulk PBMC T cells (not recorded which). Source of these receptors: a man aged 18-75 years in good health.

The V call is TRBV6-1, the J call TRBJ1-1; TCRdb indicates TRBD1, and absent DNA this call remains unverified. The CDR3 has 15 amino acids. Germline loops: CDR1 MNHNS, CDR2 SASEGT. CDR3 region: CASSEEGTGNTEAFF.

The chain couples TRBV13 to TRBJ2-3. Germline CDR1 and CDR2: PRHDT and FYEKMQ (reference sequence). This CDR3 comprises 13 residues. Here the CDR3 reads CASSLNPTDTQYF.

The chain is built from TRBV7-2 and TRBJ2-1. The CDR3 contains 13 residues. The germline gives CDR1 SGHTA, CDR2 FQGNSA. The CDR3 loop reads CASSFVDYNEQFF.

The chain links TRBV20-1 to TRBJ2-1; TCRdb gives TRBD2 as the D gene, but with no DNA this cannot be confirmed. The CDR3 has 22 residues. Germline V lookup: CDR1 DFQATT, CDR2 SNEGSKA (reference sequence). The CDR3 reads CSATSYTPKTGTSGSSYNEQFF.

The chain has TRBV27 and TRBJ2-4. This CDR3 spans 13 amino acids. CDR1 is MNHEY and CDR2 is SMNVEV in the germline V gene (reference sequence). Here the CDR3 reads CASSYRSYGIQYF.

The chain couples TRBV7-9 to TRBJ2-5; TCRdb reports TRBD1, a call that lacks DNA to check it against. Germline V gene sequence: CDR1 SEHNR, CDR2 FQNEAQ (reference sequence). This CDR3 comprises 15 residues. The CDR3 here is CASSEGQGVSETQYF.

V usage is TRBV5-1 and J usage is TRBJ2-7; TCRdb outputs TRBD1, but without DNA this stays unchecked. CDR1 SGHRS and CDR2 YFSETQ come from the germline V gene. The CDR3 sequence is 17 residues long. The CDR3: CASSLGAGGASSYEQYF.

J is TRBJ1-2 and V is TRBV6-5; the D call of TRBD1 rests on TCRdb alone, since no DNA is present to check it. CDR1 and CDR2 (germline): MNHEY, SVGAGI. The CDR3 extends over 17 amino acids. Here the CDR3 reads CASRHPAAGGDLDGYTF.

The gene calls are TRBV24-1 and TRBJ2-5; TCRdb reports TRBD1, a call that lacks DNA to check it against. Germline lookup yields CDR1 KGHDR and CDR2 SFDVKD. The CDR3 is 16 residues long. The CDR3 loop is CATSASGQGGRETQYF.

V is TRBV7-2 and J is TRBJ2-7; lacking DNA, the TRBD1 call made by TCRdb goes unchecked. The CDR3 totals 14 residues. Per germline, CDR1 SGHTA and CDR2 FQGNSA. The CDR3 reads CASSDRGIPYEQYF.

V usage is TRBV5-1 and J usage is TRBJ2-7. The CDR3 spans 15 residues. CDR1 SGHRS and CDR2 YFSETQ come from the germline V gene. The CDR3 is CASSPEQFLSYEQYF.

J is TRBJ2-5 and V is TRBV7-9; lacking DNA, the TRBD1 call made by TCRdb goes unchecked. CDR1 is SEHNR, CDR2 FQNEAQ, per germline (reference sequence). This CDR3 is built from 16 residues. This CDR3 is CASSHSEPRGWETQYF.

The chain is built from TRBV6-1 and TRBJ2-2. The length of the CDR3 is 16 residues. Germline loops: CDR1 MNHNS, CDR2 SASEGT. CDR3: CASSEAETANTGELFF.